This TCR beta chain was profiled in a study of control samples from healthy donors and cancer patients. Using immunoSEQ multiplex PCR, the repertoire was profiled, and TCRdb retains in-frame clones only, with some absent. The repertoire holds fewer than 200,000 clones, 90% to 95% seen once, with about 14% in the top ten. The sample comprised PBMCs. The receptor was isolated from a man aged 55-75 years with colorectal cancer.

This chain's CDR3 is CASSFSVPGVEAFF. The CDR3 nucleotides are TGTGCCAGCAGCTTTAGTGTGCCAGGGGTTGAAGCTTTCTTT. The chain employs TRBV7-9 and TRBJ1-1, with a weak D call TRBD1 (6 bases). Per germline, CDR1 SEHNR and CDR2 FQNEAQ (reference sequence). The V gene lost 3 bases and the J gene lost 7 bases, with 15 bases spanning the gap. The CDR3 is 14 amino acids.